These 4 T cell receptor beta chains were all obtained from the same sample, sequenced in a study of OX40 agonist ivuxolimab in advanced cancers. The repertoire was sequenced with immunoSEQ multiplex PCR; TCRdb's copy has only in-frame clones and lacks some. The table has about 35,000 clones, over 80% seen once. Sequences were derived from CD4+ or CD8+ T cells sorted from blood, sampled in a trial of the OX40 agonist ivuxolimab. The origin of the receptors is an adult with an advanced solid tumor such as melanoma, head and neck, liver or kidney cancer.

V is TRBV12-5 and J is TRBJ1-1; D unresolved. This CDR3 has 12 amino acids. Germline V gene sequence: CDR1 LGHNT, CDR2 FRNRAP. V lost 5 bases and J lost 7, with 11 bases in between. The DNA for the CDR3 is TGTGCTAGTGGTCTAACGGGCGGTGAAGCTTTCTTT. Protein sequence: CASGLTGGEAFF. Drawing the rest from reference TRBV12-5 and TRBJ1-1, the complete variable domain is DARVTQTPRHKVTEMGQEVTMRCQPILGHNTVFWYRQTMMQGLELLAYFRNRAPLDDSGMPKDRFSAEMPDATLATLKIQPSEPRDSAVYFCASGLTGGEAFFGQGTRLTVV.

This sequence joins TRBV6-5 and TRBJ1-4, with a tentative D call TRBD1 (6 bases). CDR3 length equals 14 residues. V was trimmed by 2 bases and J by 8 bases, leaving 12 bases between them. Germline lookup yields CDR1 MNHEY and CDR2 SVGAGI. The CDR3 sequence: CASSYTGGWEKLFF. For the CDR3, the DNA is TGTGCCAGCAGTTACACGGGGGGCTGGGAAAAACTGTTTTTT.

The chain employs TRBV9 and TRBJ1-4, with D possibly TRBD1 on 5 matching bases. Germline V gene lookup returns CDR1 SGDLS and CDR2 YYNGEE. The CDR3 extends over 14 amino acids. V dropped 3 bases and J dropped 8 bases, with 14 bases sitting between them. The CDR3 DNA sequence: TGTGCCAGCAGCGCATCAGGGTTTGGGGAAAAACTGTTTTTT. Translation: CASSASGFGEKLFF.

The chain uses TRBV10-3 and TRBJ2-3; maybe TRBD2 (6 bases). Trimming removed 3 bases from V and 0 bases from J, with 13 bases in between. The CDR3 loop spans 16 amino acids. Germline V lookup: CDR1 ENHRY, CDR2 SYGVKD. The CDR3 nucleotides read TGTGCCATCAGTGATCGGAGCGGGCGTAGCACAGATACGCAGTATTTT. This codes for CAISDRSGRSTDTQYF.